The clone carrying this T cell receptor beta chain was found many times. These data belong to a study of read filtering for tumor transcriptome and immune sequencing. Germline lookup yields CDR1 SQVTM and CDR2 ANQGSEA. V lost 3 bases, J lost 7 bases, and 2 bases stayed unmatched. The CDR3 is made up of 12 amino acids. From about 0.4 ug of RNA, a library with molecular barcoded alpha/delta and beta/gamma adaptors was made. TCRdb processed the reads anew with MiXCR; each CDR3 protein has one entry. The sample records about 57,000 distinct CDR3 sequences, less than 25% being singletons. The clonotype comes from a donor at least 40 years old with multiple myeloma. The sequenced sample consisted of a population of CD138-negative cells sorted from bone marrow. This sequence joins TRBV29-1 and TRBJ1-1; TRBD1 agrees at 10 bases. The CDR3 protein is CSVEGDRGEAFF. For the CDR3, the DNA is TGCAGCGTTGAGGGGGACAGGGGTGAAGCTTTCTTT.